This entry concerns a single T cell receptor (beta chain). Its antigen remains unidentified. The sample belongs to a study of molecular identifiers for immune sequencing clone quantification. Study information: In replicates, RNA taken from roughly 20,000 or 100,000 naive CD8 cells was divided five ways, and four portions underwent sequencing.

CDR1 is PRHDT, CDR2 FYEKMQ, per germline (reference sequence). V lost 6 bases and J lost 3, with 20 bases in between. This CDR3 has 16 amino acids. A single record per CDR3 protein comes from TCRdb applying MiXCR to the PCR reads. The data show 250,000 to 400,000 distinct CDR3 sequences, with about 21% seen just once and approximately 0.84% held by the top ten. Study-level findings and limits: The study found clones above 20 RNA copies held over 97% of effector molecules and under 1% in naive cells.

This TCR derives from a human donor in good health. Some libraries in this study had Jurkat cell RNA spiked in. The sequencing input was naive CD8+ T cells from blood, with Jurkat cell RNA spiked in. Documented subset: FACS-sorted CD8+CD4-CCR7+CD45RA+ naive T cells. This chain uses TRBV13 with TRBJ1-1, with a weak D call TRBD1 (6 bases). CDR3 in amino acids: CASSPQGTRKDTEAFF. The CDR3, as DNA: TGTGCCAGCAGTCCACAGGGTACAAGAAAGGACACTGAAGCTTTCTTT. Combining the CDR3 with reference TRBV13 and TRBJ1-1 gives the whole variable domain AAGVIQSPRHLIKEKRETATLKCYPIPRHDTVYWYQQGPGQDPQFLISFYEKMQSDKGSIPDRFSAQQFSDYHSELNMSSLELGDSALYFCASSPQGTRKDTEAFFGQGTRLTVV.